The rows below give T cell receptor beta chains drawn from one sample of a study of CD8+CD57+ T cells in acquired aplastic anemia. MiXCR, run by TCRdb on the reads, gives a single entry per CDR3 protein. The sample shows 180,000 or so distinct CDR3 sequences, less than 65% of them seen only once. Material for sequencing was sorted CD4+, CD8+, or CD8+CD57+ T cells (not recorded which) from PBMCs. The receptor source for this set is a human donor with aplastic anemia. Each CDR3 is given without its conserved first and last residue.

V	length	J	CDR3
TRBV20-1	9	TRBJ1-2	STDRGLGYT
TRBV3-1	14	TRBJ2-7	ASSQDQDRVYYEQY
TRBV4-1	14	TRBJ2-1	ASSPQLAAYYNEQF
TRBV10-3	13	TRBJ2-7	AISDPGREEYEQY
TRBV4-3	14	TRBJ2-1	ASSSREGGSAYEQF
TRBV6-1	14	TRBJ1-5	ASSELKGHSNQPQH
TRBV10-3	11	TRBJ2-7	AIVTPGTHEQY
TRBV7-9	10	TRBJ1-1	ASSTSAPEAF
TRBV10-3	13	TRBJ2-1	AISLGGRGLNEQF
TRBV5-1	11	TRBJ1-1	ASSFRETGEAF
TRBV9	15	TRBJ2-6	ASSVGQGAAGANVLT
TRBV7-7	13	TRBJ2-6	ASSSGVGGANVLT
TRBV24-1	13	TRBJ1-5	ATSDSRGGDQPQH
TRBV10-3	10	TRBJ1-1	AISLQGDEAF
TRBV10-3	10	TRBJ1-1	ASSVTGVEAF
TRBV27	13	TRBJ2-2	ASRPGHPNTGELF
TRBV5-1	12	TRBJ1-2	ASSPDRELDGYT
TRBV2	15	TRBJ2-5	ASSLGVIAGEEETQY
TRBV10-3	13	TRBJ2-1	AISEFGQGEDEQF
TRBV9	11	TRBJ1-6	ASSVGPNSPLH
TRBV4-1	14	TRBJ2-7	ASSQAGTPSSYEQY
TRBV24-1	15	TRBJ2-3	ATSDLLSVGGSDTQY
TRBV5-4	12	TRBJ1-1	ASRREFPNTEAF
TRBV9	13	TRBJ2-7	ASSLQVEGTYEQY
TRBV5-6	14	TRBJ2-3	ASSWGSGGAIDTQY
TRBV15	15	TRBJ2-3	ATSRARDRPIADTQY
TRBV4-1	13	TRBJ1-2	ASSQVSAGSYGYT
TRBV20-1	11	TRBJ2-7	SAWTTEPYEQY
TRBV2	7	TRBJ2-7	ASREEQY
TRBV6-5	15	TRBJ2-7	ASSYSGGEGLSYEQY
TRBV3-1	14	TRBJ2-3	ASSQSAGENTDTQY
TRBV25-1	12	TRBJ2-3	ASSDLGTSDTQY
TRBV20-1	16	TRBJ2-3	SARELAGGPLAPDTQY
TRBV20-1	14	TRBJ1-2	SARVRPRESNYGYT
TRBV24-1	12	TRBJ1-4	ATSDVGQDEKLF
TRBV20-1	13	TRBJ1-2	SAPKGGTNNYGYT
TRBV19	14	TRBJ2-5	ASSVRDRVYQETQY
TRBV20-1	13	TRBJ2-3	SAMPGLAVRDTQY
TRBV7-9	11	TRBJ2-1	ASSVTSYNEQF
TRBV7-3	14	TRBJ1-2	ASSLTGRVGVYGYT
TRBV2	12	TRBJ1-5	ASRTGQGDQPQH
TRBV7-9	13	TRBJ1-6	ASSLITGNNSPLH